The T cell receptor (beta chain) under discussion was sequenced for a study of post-analysis software for immune sequencing data. General study results and limits: About 5 TRBV segments (TRBV5-6, TRBV5-1 and TRBV20-1 among them) occurred more frequently in patients than in controls. Same-batch preparations were strongly co-clustered by F measure.

This clonotype has a handful of counts. Its antigen is not known. cDNA libraries of TCR beta carried unique molecular identifiers. Roughly 450,000 cDNA molecules came from around 1 to 9.1 million T cells. TCRdb passed the PCR reads through MiXCR, listing each CDR3 protein once. Of more than 450,000 distinct CDR3 sequences listed, roughly 40% are singletons. Germline CDR1 reads MRHNA; CDR2 reads SNTAGT. V lost 0 bases, J lost 8 bases, and 12 bases stayed unmatched. There are 17 residues in the CDR3. Sequencing used blood. This sequence originates from a girl aged 5-17 years with multiple sclerosis. This chain uses TRBV6-4 with TRBJ1-2, with 10 bases that match TRBD1. The chain's CDR3 is CASSDSSRDRGFNGYTF. CDR3 nucleotides: TGTGCCAGCAGTGACTCGTCCCGGGACAGGGGCTTTAACGGCTACACCTTC.